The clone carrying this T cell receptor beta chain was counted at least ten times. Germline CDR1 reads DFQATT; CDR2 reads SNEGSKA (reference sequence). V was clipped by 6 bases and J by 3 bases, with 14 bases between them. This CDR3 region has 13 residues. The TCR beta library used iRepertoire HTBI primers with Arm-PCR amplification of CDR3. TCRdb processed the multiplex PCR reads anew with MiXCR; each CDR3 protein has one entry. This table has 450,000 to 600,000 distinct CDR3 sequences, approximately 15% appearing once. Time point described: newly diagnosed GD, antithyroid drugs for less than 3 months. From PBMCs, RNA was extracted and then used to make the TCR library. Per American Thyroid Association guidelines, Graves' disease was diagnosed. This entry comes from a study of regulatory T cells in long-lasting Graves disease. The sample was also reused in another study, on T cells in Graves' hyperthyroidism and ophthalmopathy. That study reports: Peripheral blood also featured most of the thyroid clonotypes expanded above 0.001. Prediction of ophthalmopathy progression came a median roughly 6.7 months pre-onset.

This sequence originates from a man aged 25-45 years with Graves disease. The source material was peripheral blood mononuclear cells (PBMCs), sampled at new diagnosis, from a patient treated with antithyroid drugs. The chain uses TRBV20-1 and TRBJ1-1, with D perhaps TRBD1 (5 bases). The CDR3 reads CSARRGEHTEAFF. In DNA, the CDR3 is TGCAGTGCCAGACGAGGGGAACACACTGAAGCTTTCTTT.